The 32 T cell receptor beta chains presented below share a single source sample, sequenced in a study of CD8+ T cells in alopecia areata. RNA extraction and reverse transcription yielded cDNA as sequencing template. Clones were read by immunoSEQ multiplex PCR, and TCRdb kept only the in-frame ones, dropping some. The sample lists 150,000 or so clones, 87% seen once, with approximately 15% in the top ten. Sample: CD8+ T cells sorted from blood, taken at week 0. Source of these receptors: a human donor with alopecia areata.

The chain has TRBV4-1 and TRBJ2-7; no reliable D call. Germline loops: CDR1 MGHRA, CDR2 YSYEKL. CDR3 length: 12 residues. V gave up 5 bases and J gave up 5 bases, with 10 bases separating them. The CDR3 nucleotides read TGCGCCAGCAGCTCGGACGGACACGAGCAGTACTTC. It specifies CASSSDGHEQYF.

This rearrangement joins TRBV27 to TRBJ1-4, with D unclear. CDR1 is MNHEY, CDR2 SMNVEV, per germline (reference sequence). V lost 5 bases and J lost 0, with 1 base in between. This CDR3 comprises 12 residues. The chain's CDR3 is CASSPTNEKLFF. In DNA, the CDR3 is TGTGCCAGCAGTCCAACTAATGAAAAACTGTTTTTT.

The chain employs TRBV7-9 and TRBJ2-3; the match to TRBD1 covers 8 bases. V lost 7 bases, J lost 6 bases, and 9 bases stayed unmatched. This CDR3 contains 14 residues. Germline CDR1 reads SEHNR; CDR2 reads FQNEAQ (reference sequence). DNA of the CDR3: TGTGCCAGCACAAGACAGGGGTGGATGGATACGCAGTATTTT. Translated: CASTRQGWMDTQYF. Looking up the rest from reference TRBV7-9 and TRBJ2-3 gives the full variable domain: DTGVSQNPRHKITKRGQNVTFRCDPISEHNRLYWYRQTLGQGPEFLTYFQNEAQLEKSRLLSDRFSAERPKGSFSTLEIQRTEQGDSAMYLCASTRQGWMDTQYFGPGTRLTVL.

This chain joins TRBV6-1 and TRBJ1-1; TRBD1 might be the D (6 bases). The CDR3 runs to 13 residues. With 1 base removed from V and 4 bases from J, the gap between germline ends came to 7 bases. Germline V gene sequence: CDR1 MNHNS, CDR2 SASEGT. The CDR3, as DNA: TGTGCCAGCAGTGAAGAGGGGGTCACTGAAGCTTTCTTT. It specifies CASSEEGVTEAFF.

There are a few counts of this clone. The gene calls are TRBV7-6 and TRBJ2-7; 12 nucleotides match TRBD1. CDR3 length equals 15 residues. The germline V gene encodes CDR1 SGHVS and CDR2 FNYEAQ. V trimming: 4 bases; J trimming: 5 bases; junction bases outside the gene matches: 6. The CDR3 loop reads CASSSTGTGGNEQYF. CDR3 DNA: TGTGCCAGCAGCTCTACCGGGACAGGGGGCAACGAGCAGTACTTC.

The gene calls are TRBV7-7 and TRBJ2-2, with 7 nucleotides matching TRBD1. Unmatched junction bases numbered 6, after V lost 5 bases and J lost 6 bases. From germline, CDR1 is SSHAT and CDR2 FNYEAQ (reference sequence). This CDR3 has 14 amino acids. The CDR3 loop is CASSPSTGPGELFF. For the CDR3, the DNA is TGTGCCAGCAGCCCCTCGACAGGGCCCGGGGAGCTGTTTTTT.

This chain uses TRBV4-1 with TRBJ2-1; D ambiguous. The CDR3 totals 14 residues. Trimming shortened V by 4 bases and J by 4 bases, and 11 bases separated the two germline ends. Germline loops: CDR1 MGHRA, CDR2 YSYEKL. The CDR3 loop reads CASSPSELYNEQFF. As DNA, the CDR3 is TGCGCCAGCAGCCCCTCCGAGTTGTACAATGAGCAGTTCTTC.

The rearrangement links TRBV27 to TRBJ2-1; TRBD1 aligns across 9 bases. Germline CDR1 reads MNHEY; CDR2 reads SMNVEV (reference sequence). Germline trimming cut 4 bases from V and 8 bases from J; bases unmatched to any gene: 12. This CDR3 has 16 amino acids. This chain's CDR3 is CASSSAAGQGLDEQFF. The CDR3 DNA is TGTGCCAGCAGTTCCGCCGCGGGACAGGGTTTGGATGAGCAGTTCTTC.

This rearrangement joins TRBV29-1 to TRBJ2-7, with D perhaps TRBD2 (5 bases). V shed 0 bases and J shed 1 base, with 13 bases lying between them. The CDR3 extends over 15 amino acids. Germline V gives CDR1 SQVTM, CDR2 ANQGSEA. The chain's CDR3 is CSVEEGLATSYEQYF. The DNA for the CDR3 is TGCAGCGTTGAAGAAGGTCTAGCCACTTCCTACGAGCAGTACTTC.

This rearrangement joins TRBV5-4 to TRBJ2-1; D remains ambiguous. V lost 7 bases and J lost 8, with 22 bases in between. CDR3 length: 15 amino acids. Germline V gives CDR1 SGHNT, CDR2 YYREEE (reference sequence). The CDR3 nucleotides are TGTGCCAGCGCCTTGGAGTCCTCTCGTATCGATGAGCAGTTCTTC. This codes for CASALESSRIDEQFF.

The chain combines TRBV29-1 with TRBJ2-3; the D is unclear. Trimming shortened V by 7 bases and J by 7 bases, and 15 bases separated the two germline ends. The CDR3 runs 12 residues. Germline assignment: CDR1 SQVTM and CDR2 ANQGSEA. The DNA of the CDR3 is TGCAGCGCCCGCGATCTGGGGAATACGCAGTATTTT. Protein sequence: CSARDLGNTQYF.

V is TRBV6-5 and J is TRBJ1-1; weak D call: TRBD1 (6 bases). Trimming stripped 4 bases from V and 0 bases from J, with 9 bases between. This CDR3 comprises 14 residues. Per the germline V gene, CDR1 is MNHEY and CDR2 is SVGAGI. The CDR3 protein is CASSLGDMNTEAFF. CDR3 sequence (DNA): TGTGCCAGCAGTTTGGGGGACATGAACACTGAAGCTTTCTTT.

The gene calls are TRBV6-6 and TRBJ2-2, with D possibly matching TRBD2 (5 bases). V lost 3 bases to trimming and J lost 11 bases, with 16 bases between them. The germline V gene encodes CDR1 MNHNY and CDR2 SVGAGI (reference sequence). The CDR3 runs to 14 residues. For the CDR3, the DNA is TGTGCCAGCAGTTATCGTGGGTACGCGGGCGAGCTGTTTTTT. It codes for CASSYRGYAGELFF.

The CDR3 DNA reads as TGCGCCAGCAGCCAAGGGGAGCGGGAGACCCAGTACTTC. Amino acids: CASSQGERETQYF. The chain combines TRBV4-1 with TRBJ2-5; TRBD2 might be the D (5 bases). The CDR3 totals 13 residues. Trimming took 1 base from V and 5 from J, leaving 8 bases between them. CDR1 is MGHRA, CDR2 YSYEKL, per germline.

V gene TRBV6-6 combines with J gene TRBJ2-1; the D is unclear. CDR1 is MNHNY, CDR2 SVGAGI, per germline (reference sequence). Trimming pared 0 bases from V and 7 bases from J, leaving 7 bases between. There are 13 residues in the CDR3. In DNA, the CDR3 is TGTGCCAGCAGTTACTCGTACGGTAATGAGCAGTTCTTC. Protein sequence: CASSYSYGNEQFF.

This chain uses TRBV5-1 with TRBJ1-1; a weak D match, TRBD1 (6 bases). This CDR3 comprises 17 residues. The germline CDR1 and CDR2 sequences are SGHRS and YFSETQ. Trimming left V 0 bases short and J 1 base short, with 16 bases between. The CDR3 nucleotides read TGCGCCAGCAGCTTGGCCCCTTTACAGGGATCGAACACTGAAGCTTTCTTT. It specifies CASSLAPLQGSNTEAFF. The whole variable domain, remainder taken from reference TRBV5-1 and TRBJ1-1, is KAGVTQTPRYLIKTRGQQVTLSCSPISGHRSVSWYQQTPGQGLQFLFEYFSETQRNKGNFPGRFSGRQFSNSRSEMNVSTLELGDSALYLCASSLAPLQGSNTEAFFGQGTRLTVV.

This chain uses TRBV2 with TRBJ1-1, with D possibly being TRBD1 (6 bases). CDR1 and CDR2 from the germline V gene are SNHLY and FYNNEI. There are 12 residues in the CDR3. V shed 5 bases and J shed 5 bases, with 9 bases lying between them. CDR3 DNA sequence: TGTGCCAGCAGTCTACAGGGAACTGAAGCTTTCTTT. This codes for CASSLQGTEAFF.

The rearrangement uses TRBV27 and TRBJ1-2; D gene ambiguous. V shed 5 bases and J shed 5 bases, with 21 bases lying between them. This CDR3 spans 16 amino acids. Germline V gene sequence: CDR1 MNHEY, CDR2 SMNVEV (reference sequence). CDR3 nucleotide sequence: TGTGCCAGCAGTCCTATTGATGGGCACGTCCCGTATGGCTACACCTTC. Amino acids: CASSPIDGHVPYGYTF.

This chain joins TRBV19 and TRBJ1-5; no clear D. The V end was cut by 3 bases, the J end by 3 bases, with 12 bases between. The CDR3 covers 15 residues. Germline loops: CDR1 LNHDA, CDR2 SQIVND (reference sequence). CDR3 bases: TGTGCCAGTAGTATGGTTCGGGGTAACAATCAGCCCCAGCATTTT. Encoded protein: CASSMVRGNNQPQHF.

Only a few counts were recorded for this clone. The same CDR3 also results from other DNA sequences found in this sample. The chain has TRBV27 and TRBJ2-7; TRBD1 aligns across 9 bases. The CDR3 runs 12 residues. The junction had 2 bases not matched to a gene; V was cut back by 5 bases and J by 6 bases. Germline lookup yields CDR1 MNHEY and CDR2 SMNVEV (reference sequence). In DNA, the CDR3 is TGTGCCAGCAGTAGACAGGGGGGCGAGCAGTACTTC. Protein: CASSRQGGEQYF.

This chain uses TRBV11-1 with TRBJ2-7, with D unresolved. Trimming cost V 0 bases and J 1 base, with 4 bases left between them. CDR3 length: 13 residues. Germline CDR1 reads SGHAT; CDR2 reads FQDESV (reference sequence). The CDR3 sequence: CASSLAESYEQYF. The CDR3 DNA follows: TGTGCCAGCAGCTTAGCGGAATCCTACGAGCAGTACTTC. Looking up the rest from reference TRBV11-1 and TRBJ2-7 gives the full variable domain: EAEVAQSPRYKITEKSQAVAFWCDPISGHATLYWYRQILGQGPELLVQFQDESVVDDSQLPKDRFSAERLKGVDSTLKIQPAELGDSAMYLCASSLAESYEQYFGPGTRLTVT.

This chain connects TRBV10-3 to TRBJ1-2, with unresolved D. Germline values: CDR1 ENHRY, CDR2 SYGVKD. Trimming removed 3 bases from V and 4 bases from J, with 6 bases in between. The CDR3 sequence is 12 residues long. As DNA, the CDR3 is TGTGCCATCAGTGACAGGAGCTATGGCTACACCTTC. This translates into CAISDRSYGYTF.

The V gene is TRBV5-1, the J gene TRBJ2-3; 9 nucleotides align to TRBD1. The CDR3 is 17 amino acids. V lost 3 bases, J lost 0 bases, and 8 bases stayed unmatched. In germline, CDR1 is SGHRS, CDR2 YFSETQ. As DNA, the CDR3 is TGCGCCAGCAGCTCCGAAACAGGGGGCTTTAGCACAGATACGCAGTATTTT. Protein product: CASSSETGGFSTDTQYF.

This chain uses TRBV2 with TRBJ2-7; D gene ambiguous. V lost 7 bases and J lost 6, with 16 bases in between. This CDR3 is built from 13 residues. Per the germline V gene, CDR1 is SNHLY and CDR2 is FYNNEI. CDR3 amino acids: CASIVRVGIEQYF. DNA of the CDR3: TGTGCCAGCATTGTTCGAGTTGGGATCGAGCAGTACTTC.

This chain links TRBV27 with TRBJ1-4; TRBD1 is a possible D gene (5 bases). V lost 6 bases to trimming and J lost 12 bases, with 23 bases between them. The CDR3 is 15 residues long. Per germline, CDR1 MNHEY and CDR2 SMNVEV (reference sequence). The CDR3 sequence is CASRSIKSHRRQLFF. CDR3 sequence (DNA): TGTGCCAGCAGGTCTATTAAGTCACACAGGAGGCAACTGTTTTTT.

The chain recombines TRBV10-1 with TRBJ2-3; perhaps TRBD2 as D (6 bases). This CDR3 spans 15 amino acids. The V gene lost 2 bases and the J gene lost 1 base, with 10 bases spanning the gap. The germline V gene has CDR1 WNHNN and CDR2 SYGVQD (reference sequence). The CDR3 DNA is TGCGCCAGCAGTGAGGTAGCGGACGGCACAGATACGCAGTATTTT. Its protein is CASSEVADGTDTQYF.

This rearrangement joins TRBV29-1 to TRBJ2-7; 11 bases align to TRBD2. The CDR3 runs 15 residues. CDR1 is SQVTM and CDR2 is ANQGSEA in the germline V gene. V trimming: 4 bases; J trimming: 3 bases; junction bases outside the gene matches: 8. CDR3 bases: TGCAGCGTTGTTAATAGCGGGAGGGCCTTCTACGAGCAGTACTTC. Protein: CSVVNSGRAFYEQYF.

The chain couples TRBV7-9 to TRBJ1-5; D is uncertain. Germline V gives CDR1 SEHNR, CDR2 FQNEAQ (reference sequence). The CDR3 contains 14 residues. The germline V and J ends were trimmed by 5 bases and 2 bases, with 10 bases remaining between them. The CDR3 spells CASSLVGGNQPQHF. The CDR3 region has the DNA TGTGCCAGCAGCCTCGTGGGCGGCAATCAGCCCCAGCATTTT.

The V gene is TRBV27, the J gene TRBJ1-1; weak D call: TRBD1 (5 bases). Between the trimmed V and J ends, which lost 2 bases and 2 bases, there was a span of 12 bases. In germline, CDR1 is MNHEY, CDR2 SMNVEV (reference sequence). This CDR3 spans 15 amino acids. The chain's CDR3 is CASSLMAGLNTEAFF. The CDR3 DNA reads TGTGCCAGCAGTTTAATGGCAGGGCTAAACACTGAAGCTTTCTTT.

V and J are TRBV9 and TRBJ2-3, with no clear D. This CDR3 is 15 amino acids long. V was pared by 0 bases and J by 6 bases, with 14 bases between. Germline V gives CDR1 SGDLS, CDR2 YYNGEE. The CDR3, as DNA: TGTGCCAGCAGCGTAGATAATACAAGGCGGGATACGCAGTATTTT. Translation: CASSVDNTRRDTQYF. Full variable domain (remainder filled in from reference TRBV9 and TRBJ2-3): DSGVTQTPKHLITATGQRVTLRCSPRSGDLSVYWYQQSLDQGLQFLIQYYNGEERAKGNILERFSAQQFPDLHSELNLSSLELGDSALYFCASSVDNTRRDTQYFGPGTRLTVL.

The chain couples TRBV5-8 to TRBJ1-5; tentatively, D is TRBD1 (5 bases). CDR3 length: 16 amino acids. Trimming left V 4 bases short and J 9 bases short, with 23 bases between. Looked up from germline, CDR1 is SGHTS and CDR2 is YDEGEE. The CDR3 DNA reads TGTGCCAGCAGCACCCCGGGACTGGAGGGTATTAGGCCCCAGCATTTT. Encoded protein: CASSTPGLEGIRPQHF.

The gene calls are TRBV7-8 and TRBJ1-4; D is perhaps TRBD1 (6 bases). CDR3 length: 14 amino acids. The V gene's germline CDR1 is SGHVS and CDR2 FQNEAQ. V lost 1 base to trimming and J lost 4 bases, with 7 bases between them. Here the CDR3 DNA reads TGTGCCAGCAGCTTAGAGGGGGTTAATGAAAAACTGTTTTTT. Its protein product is CASSLEGVNEKLFF.